This T cell receptor (beta chain) was identified in a study of T cells in Graves' hyperthyroidism and ophthalmopathy. Whole-study results and caveats: Among clonotypes expanded in thyroid above 0.001, most were also found in blood.

Amplification of TCR beta CDR3 regions was performed using RNA transcripts as template. In the first-round RT-PCR of the TCR CDR3, the HTBI primer set was used. TCRdb reanalysed the multiplex PCR reads using MiXCR and keeps one entry per CDR3 protein. The table includes some 350,000 distinct CDR3 sequences, nearly 15% detected once. This clonotype was observed many times. Its antigen is currently unknown. The length of the CDR3 is 13 residues. From germline, CDR1 is DFQATT and CDR2 SNEGSKA (reference sequence). V dropped 5 bases and J dropped 6; count of bases not matched to a gene: 9. The PBMCs were taken from over 9.5 ml of fresh peripheral blood.

This receptor was obtained from a woman aged 60-75 years with Graves' ophthalmopathy. J is TRBJ2-7 and V is TRBV20-1; TRBD1 matches 8 bases. The sample was blood. CDR3 in DNA: TGCAGTGCTTACCGGGACAGGAACGGCGAGCAGTACTTC. It encodes CSAYRDRNGEQYF.